Below, 19 T cell receptor beta chains from the same sample are listed, as sequenced in a study of OX40 agonist ivuxolimab in advanced cancers. The method was immunoSEQ multiplex PCR; TCRdb's version includes in-frame clones alone and lacks a portion of them. The repertoire holds 35,000 or so clones, around 73% seen once, with about 19% in the top ten. The source material was CD4+ or CD8+ T cells sorted from blood, sampled in a trial of the OX40 agonist ivuxolimab. The receptors stem from an adult with an advanced solid tumor such as melanoma, head and neck, liver or kidney cancer.

This clone has a handful of counts. The chain recombines TRBV7-6 with TRBJ2-1; possibly TRBD1 or TRBD2 for D (5 bases each). The CDR3 consists of 14 residues. In germline, CDR1 is SGHVS, CDR2 FNYEAQ. V was clipped by 1 base and J by 10 bases, with 14 bases between them. As DNA, the CDR3 is TGTGCCAGCAGCTTAGTTGGGGACCGGCGGGAGCAGTTCTTC. It specifies CASSLVGDRREQFF.

The gene calls are TRBV28 and TRBJ2-4; unclear D gene. Per the germline V gene, CDR1 is MDHEN and CDR2 is SYDVKM. The CDR3 totals 13 residues. V was shortened by 6 bases and J by 5 bases, with 11 bases between the two germline ends. The CDR3 DNA follows: TGTGCCAGCAGCCCCGTTCAGCAAAACATTCAGTACTTC. Translating gives CASSPVQQNIQYF.

The chain has TRBV2 and TRBJ2-2; D not resolved. V dropped 4 bases and J dropped 1 base, with 13 bases sitting between them. Germline CDR1 and CDR2: SNHLY and FYNNEI. The CDR3 extends over 16 amino acids. CDR3 region: CASSGLLGMNTGELFF. The CDR3 DNA reads TGTGCCAGCAGTGGGCTATTGGGAATGAACACCGGGGAGCTGTTTTTT. The entire variable domain, with the rest obtained from reference TRBV2 and TRBJ2-2, is as follows: EPEVTQTPSHQVTQMGQEVILRCVPISNHLYFYWYRQILGQKVEFLVSFYNNEISEKSEIFDDQFSVERPDGSNFTLKIRSTKLEDSAMYFCASSGLLGMNTGELFFGEGSRLTVL.

The genes are TRBV21-1 and TRBJ2-4; the table's D call, TRBD2, has no DNA check behind it. TRBV21-1 counts as a pseudogene. The CDR3 is made up of 17 amino acids. CDR3 coding DNA: TGTGCCAGCAGCAAAGGACAGCGGGAGGTAGCCAAAAACATTCAGTACTTC. It encodes CASSKGQREVAKNIQYF.

The chain links TRBV6-5 to TRBJ2-7; D uncertain. Germline CDR1 reads MNHEY; CDR2 reads SVGAGI. Deletions cut 2 bases from V and 3 bases from J, with 5 bases between. CDR3 length: 12 amino acids. The CDR3, as DNA: TGTGCCAGCAGTTACCCGGGCTACGAGCAGTACTTC. It translates to CASSYPGYEQYF.

The chain is built from TRBV7-2 and TRBJ2-7; D ambiguous. Per the germline V gene, CDR1 is SGHTA and CDR2 is FQGNSA. The CDR3 loop spans 13 amino acids. V lost 1 base, J lost 1 base, and 5 bases lay in between. This chain's CDR3 is CASSLGLSYEQYF. DNA for the CDR3: TGTGCCAGCAGCTTAGGGCTTTCCTACGAGCAGTACTTC. Full variable domain (rest looked up from reference TRBV7-2 and TRBJ2-7): GAGVSQSPSNKVTEKGKDVELRCDPISGHTALYWYRQSLGQGLEFLIYFQGNSAPDKSGLPSDRFSAERTGGSVSTLTIQRTQQEDSAVYLCASSLGLSYEQYFGPGTRLTVT.

J is TRBJ2-3 and V is TRBV9, with 8 bases identical to TRBD2. CDR3 length: 15 residues. Losses at the gene ends were 4 bases for V and 2 bases for J; bases not matched to a gene: 6. From germline, CDR1 is SGDLS and CDR2 YYNGEE. CDR3 coding DNA: TGTGCCAGCAGCCCTTCCGGGGGGGACACAGATACGCAGTATTTT. As protein: CASSPSGGDTDTQYF.

This chain connects TRBV9 to TRBJ2-7; 12 positions agree with TRBD1. Trimming removed 0 bases from V and 7 bases from J; junction bases left unmatched: 5. The CDR3 length is 15 residues. Germline lookup yields CDR1 SGDLS and CDR2 YYNGEE. This chain's CDR3 is CASSVGGQGAREQYF. DNA for the CDR3: TGTGCCAGCAGCGTAGGGGGACAGGGGGCCAGAGAGCAGTACTTC.

V is TRBV6-5 and J is TRBJ1-1, with 7 bases matching TRBD1. The germline CDR1 and CDR2 sequences are MNHEY and SVGAGI. Trimming removed 7 bases from V and 1 base from J; junction bases left unmatched: 6. The CDR3 has 14 amino acids. The CDR3 bases are TGTGCCAGCACCGCAGGGGGAGCGAACACTGAAGCTTTCTTT. Its translation: CASTAGGANTEAFF.

The chain couples TRBV6-5 to TRBJ2-2; TRBD1 matches at 7 bases. With V trimmed by 2 bases and J by 7 bases, 7 bases remained unmatched. This CDR3 contains 15 residues. Germline CDR1 is MNHEY and CDR2 is SVGAGI. In nucleotides, the CDR3 is TGTGCCAGCAGTTACACGGCCTGGGACAGCGGGGAGCTGTTTTTT. Translating gives CASSYTAWDSGELFF.

This chain links TRBV4-1 with TRBJ2-3; D unresolved. V dropped 5 bases and J dropped 3 bases, with 15 bases sitting between them. Looked up from germline, CDR1 is MGHRA and CDR2 is YSYEKL. The CDR3 is 15 amino acids. For the CDR3, the DNA is TGCGCCAGCAGCTCCCCGACTGATGGAACAGATACGCAGTATTTT. It specifies CASSSPTDGTDTQYF.

The chain combines TRBV19 with TRBJ2-3, with 7 bases aligning to TRBD2. The CDR3 totals 14 residues. Per germline, CDR1 LNHDA and CDR2 SQIVND (reference sequence). V shed 3 bases, J shed 4 bases, and the junction held 4 bases outside the gene matches. The chain's CDR3 is CASSIKRGADTQYF. For the CDR3, the DNA is TGTGCCAGTAGTATTAAACGGGGGGCAGATACGCAGTATTTT. The variable domain in full, with the rest retrieved from reference TRBV19 and TRBJ2-3, is DGGITQSPKYLFRKEGQNVTLSCEQNLNHDAMYWYRQDPGQGLRLIYYSQIVNDFQKGDIAEGYSVSREKKESFPLTVTSAQKNPTAFYLCASSIKRGADTQYFGPGTRLTVL.

V gene TRBV6-1 combines with J gene TRBJ1-3; D gene ambiguous. V lost 5 bases and J 1 base, leaving 9 bases between the germline ends. CDR3 length equals 14 residues. From germline, CDR1 is MNHNS and CDR2 SASEGT. The CDR3 nucleotides are TGTGCCAGCAGTCAGCAGGAGTCTGGAAACACCATATATTTT. It codes for CASSQQESGNTIYF.

The chain couples TRBV4-1 to TRBJ2-2; 11 positions agree with TRBD2. V trimming: 4 bases; J trimming: 6 bases; junction bases outside the gene matches: 7. CDR1 MGHRA and CDR2 YSYEKL come from the germline V gene. This CDR3 is built from 16 residues. CDR3 DNA sequence: TGCGCCAGCAGCCTTCAACTAGCGGGGGCACCCGGGGAGCTGTTTTTT. Translating gives CASSLQLAGAPGELFF.

This rearrangement joins TRBV28 to TRBJ1-1; 10 bases fit TRBD1. Germline V lookup: CDR1 MDHEN, CDR2 SYDVKM. After removal of 5 bases from V and 1 base from J, the junction contained 7 bases not matched to a gene. The CDR3 contains 16 residues. The CDR3, as DNA: TGTGCCAGCAGTACGGACAGGGGGATGTGGAACACTGAAGCTTTCTTT. It encodes CASSTDRGMWNTEAFF.

The chain recombines TRBV10-1 with TRBJ2-7; 11 bases line up with TRBD1. Germline V CDR1 and CDR2: WNHNN, SYGVQD (reference sequence). V shed 0 bases, J shed 7 bases, and the junction held 5 bases outside the gene matches. This CDR3 contains 15 residues. The CDR3 loop reads CASSESGQGAEEQYF. DNA for the CDR3: TGCGCCAGCAGTGAGTCTGGACAGGGGGCGGAAGAGCAGTACTTC.

This clone was found once. This rearrangement joins TRBV29-1 to TRBJ1-1; D is undetermined. The germline gives CDR1 SQVTM, CDR2 ANQGSEA. The V and J ends lost 3 bases and 2 bases respectively, with 7 bases between them. The CDR3 covers 12 residues. This CDR3 is CSVDILNTEAFF. CDR3 coding DNA: TGCAGCGTTGATATCTTAAACACTGAAGCTTTCTTT.

This chain uses TRBV2 with TRBJ1-4; D unclear. Germline V CDR1 and CDR2: SNHLY, FYNNEI. This CDR3 spans 12 amino acids. Deletions cut 6 bases from V and 8 bases from J, with 10 bases between. Written as DNA, the CDR3 is TGTGCCAGCAGCGCAGGTTTAGAAAAACTGTTTTTT. It is translated as CASSAGLEKLFF.

The V gene is TRBV4-2, the J gene TRBJ2-5, with 8 bases lining up with TRBD1. The CDR3 has 16 residues. CDR1 and CDR2 (germline): LGHNA, YNFKEQ. J was trimmed by 6 bases and V by 0 bases; bases with no gene match: 9. The CDR3 protein is CASSQDRTGGLQTQYF. The CDR3 DNA reads TGTGCCAGCAGCCAAGATCGAACAGGGGGATTACAGACCCAGTACTTC.